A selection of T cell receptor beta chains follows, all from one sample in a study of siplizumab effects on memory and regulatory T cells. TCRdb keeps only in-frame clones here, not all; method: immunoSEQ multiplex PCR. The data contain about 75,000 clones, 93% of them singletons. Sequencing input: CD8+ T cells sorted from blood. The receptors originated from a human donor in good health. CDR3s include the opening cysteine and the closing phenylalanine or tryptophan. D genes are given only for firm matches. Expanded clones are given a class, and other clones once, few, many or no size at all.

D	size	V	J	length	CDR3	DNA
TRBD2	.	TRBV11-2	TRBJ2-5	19	CASSPALSGGAGVQETQYF	TGTGCCAGCAGCCCCGCCCTTAGCGGGGGGGCCGGTGTACAAGAGACCCAGTACTTC
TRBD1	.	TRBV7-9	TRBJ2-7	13	CASSLGATGAKYF	TGTGCCAGCAGCTTGGGGGCGACAGGGGCGAAGTACTTC
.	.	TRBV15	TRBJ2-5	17	CATSREAVTSWQETQYF	TGTGCCACCAGCAGAGAGGCCGTAACTAGCTGGCAAGAGACCCAGTACTTC
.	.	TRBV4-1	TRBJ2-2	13	CASSPALRGELFF	TGCGCCAGCAGCCCGGCCCTTCGGGGGGAGCTGTTTTTT
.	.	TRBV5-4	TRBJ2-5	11	CASSWLETQYF	TGTGCCAGCAGCTGGCTAGAGACCCAGTACTTC
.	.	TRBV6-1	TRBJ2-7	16	CASSEEGMAFTYEQYF	TGTGCCAGCAGTGAAGAGGGGATGGCTTTTACCTACGAGCAGTACTTC
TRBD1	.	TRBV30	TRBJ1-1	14	CAWSEGTGDTEAFF	TGTGCCTGGAGTGAAGGGACAGGGGACACTGAAGCTTTCTTT
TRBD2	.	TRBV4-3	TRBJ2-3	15	CASSLSGGQADTQYF	TGCGCCAGCAGCCTCAGCGGGGGGCAGGCAGATACGCAGTATTTT
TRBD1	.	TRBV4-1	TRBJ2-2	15	CASGKDRGKSGELFF	TGCGCCAGTGGGAAGGACAGGGGGAAGAGCGGGGAGCTGTTTTTT
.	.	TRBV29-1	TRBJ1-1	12	CSVEGGRTEAFF	TGCAGCGTCGAGGGGGGGCGCACTGAAGCTTTCTTT
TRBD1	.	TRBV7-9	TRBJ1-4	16	CASSPQDRVPAGELFF	TGTGCCAGCAGTCCCCAAGACAGGGTCCCTGCCGGGGAACTGTTTTTT
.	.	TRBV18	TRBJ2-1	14	CASSPPVVLDEQFF	TGTGCCAGCTCACCACCAGTGGTGCTGGATGAGCAGTTCTTC
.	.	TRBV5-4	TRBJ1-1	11	CASSSLEGAFF	TGTGCCAGCAGCTCCCTCGAGGGAGCTTTCTTT
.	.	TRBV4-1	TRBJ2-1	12	CASSQGGNEQFF	TGCGCCAGCAGCCAAGGGGGCAATGAGCAGTTCTTC
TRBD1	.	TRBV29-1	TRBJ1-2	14	CSVDGDRVSDGYTF	TGCAGCGTCGACGGGGACAGGGTTTCTGATGGCTACACCTTC
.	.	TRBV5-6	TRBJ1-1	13	CASSNYPGEQAFF	TGTGCCAGCAGCAACTATCCAGGGGAGCAAGCTTTCTTT
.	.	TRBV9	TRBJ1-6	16	CASSAGGGGHDSPLHF	TGTGCCAGCAGCGCCGGGGGGGGCGGACATGATTCACCCCTCCACTTT
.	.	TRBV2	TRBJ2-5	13	CASSEALVETQYF	TGTGCCAGCAGTGAAGCGCTTGTAGAGACCCAGTACTTC
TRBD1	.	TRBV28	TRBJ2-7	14	CASSVTQGSYEQYF	TGTGCCAGCAGCGTAACACAGGGGTCCTACGAGCAGTACTTC
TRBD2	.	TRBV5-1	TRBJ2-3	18	CASSLKLAGTLSTDTQYF	TGCGCCAGCAGCTTGAAACTAGCGGGGACGCTTAGCACAGATACGCAGTATTTT
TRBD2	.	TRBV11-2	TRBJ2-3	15	CASSPGLAGEDTQYF	TGTGCCAGCAGCCCGGGACTAGCGGGGGAAGATACGCAGTATTTT
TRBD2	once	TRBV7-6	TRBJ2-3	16	CASSPLAGETTDTQYF	TGTGCCAGCAGCCCTCTAGCGGGGGAGACCACAGATACGCAGTATTTT
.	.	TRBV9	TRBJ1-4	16	CASSPGEKAPNEKLFF	TGTGCCAGCAGCCCCGGCGAGAAGGCGCCTAATGAAAAACTGTTTTTT
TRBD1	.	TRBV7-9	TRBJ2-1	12	CASSRTGDEQFF	TGTGCCAGCAGCCGGACAGGGGATGAGCAGTTCTTC
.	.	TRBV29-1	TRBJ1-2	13	CSVGPDSLYGYTF	TGCAGCGTTGGACCGGATTCGCTTTATGGCTACACCTTC
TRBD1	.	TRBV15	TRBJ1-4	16	CATSRGRQGTNEKLFF	TGTGCCACCAGCAGAGGACGACAGGGCACTAATGAAAAACTGTTTTTT
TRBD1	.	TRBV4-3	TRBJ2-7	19	CASSQDGQYGTASSYEQYF	TGCGCCAGCAGCCAAGACGGGCAGTATGGGACAGCGAGTTCCTACGAGCAGTACTTC
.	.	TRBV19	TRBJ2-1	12	CASSMWGDEQFF	TGTGCCAGTAGTATGTGGGGGGATGAGCAGTTCTTC
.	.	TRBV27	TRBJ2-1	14	CASSFKLHYNEQFF	TGTGCCAGCAGTTTCAAACTCCATTACAATGAGCAGTTCTTC
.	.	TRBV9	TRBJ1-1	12	CASSREGTEAFF	TGTGCCAGCAGCCGGGAGGGCACTGAAGCTTTCTTT
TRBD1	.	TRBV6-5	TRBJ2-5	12	CASSFPQGEQYF	TGTGCCAGCAGTTTCCCTCAGGGGGAGCAGTACTTC
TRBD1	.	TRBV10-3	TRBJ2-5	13	CAIRGQDQETQYF	TGTGCCATCAGGGGACAGGACCAAGAGACCCAGTACTTC
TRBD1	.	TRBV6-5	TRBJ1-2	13	CASSLGQTYGYTF	TGTGCCAGCAGCCTGGGACAGACATATGGCTACACCTTC
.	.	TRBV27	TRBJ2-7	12	CASSTQSYEQYF	TGTGCCAGCAGTACACAATCCTACGAGCAGTACTTC
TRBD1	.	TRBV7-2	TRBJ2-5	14	CASSLQGGPETQYF	TGTGCCAGCAGCCTACAGGGGGGCCCAGAGACCCAGTACTTC
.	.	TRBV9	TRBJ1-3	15	CASSEEDWPENTIYF	TGTGCCAGCAGCGAGGAAGACTGGCCTGAAAACACCATATATTTT
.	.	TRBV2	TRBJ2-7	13	CASSEDGTYEQYF	TGTGCCAGCAGTGAAGACGGGACCTACGAGCAGTACTTC
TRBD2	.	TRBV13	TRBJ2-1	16	CASSSVERGDHNEQFF	TGTGCCAGCAGCTCCGTTGAGCGGGGGGACCACAATGAGCAGTTCTTC
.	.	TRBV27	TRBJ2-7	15	CASSSRDSVEYEQYF	TGTGCCAGCAGTTCCCGGGACTCCGTCGAGTACGAGCAGTACTTC
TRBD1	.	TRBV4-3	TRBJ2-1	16	CASSQLPGQIDNEQFF	TGCGCCAGCAGCCAACTTCCGGGACAGATTGACAATGAGCAGTTCTTC
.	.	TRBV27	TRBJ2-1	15	CASSLSPGLYNEQFF	TGTGCCAGCAGTTTATCACCCGGCTTATACAATGAGCAGTTCTTC
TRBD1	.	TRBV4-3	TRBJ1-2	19	CASSQGTGTGEYYNYGYTF	TGCGCCAGCAGCCAAGGCACCGGGACAGGGGAATATTATAACTATGGCTACACCTTC
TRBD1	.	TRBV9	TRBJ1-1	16	CASSVGWGQGDTEAFF	TGTGCCAGCAGCGTAGGATGGGGACAGGGGGACACTGAAGCTTTCTTT
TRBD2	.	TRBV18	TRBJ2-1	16	CASLPSGGDSYNEQFF	TGTGCCAGCTTACCAAGCGGGGGTGATTCCTACAATGAGCAGTTCTTC
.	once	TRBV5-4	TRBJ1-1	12	CASSFVGTEAFF	TGTGCCAGCAGCTTCGTAGGCACTGAAGCTTTCTTT
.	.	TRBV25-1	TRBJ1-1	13	CASSPGVFTEAFF	TGTGCCAGCAGTCCAGGGGTATTCACTGAAGCTTTCTTT
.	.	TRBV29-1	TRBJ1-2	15	CSVEDSGREGYGYTF	TGCAGCGTTGAAGATTCCGGCAGAGAAGGCTATGGCTACACCTTC
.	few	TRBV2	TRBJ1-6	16	CASSGPVSSYNSPLHF	TGTGCCAGCAGTGGGCCGGTCAGCTCCTATAATTCACCCCTCCACTTT
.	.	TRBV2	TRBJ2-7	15	CASSGGQRNLYEQYF	TGTGCCAGCAGTGGAGGACAGCGAAACCTCTACGAGCAGTACTTC
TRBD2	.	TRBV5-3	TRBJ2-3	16	CARSLAGGPSTDTQYF	TGTGCCAGAAGCTTGGCGGGGGGGCCTAGCACAGATACGCAGTATTTT
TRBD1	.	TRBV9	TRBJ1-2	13	CASSVVTGDGYTF	TGTGCCAGCAGCGTAGTTACAGGGGACGGCTACACCTTC
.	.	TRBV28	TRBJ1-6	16	CASHGAGAMVNSPLHF	TGTGCCAGCCATGGGGCAGGAGCGATGGTTAATTCACCCCTCCACTTT
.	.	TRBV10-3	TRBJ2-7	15	CAISDSAVITYEQYF	TGTGCCATCAGTGATTCGGCAGTTATAACCTACGAGCAGTACTTC